This T cell receptor (beta chain) was retrieved from a study of cytomegalovirus exposure and HLA in healthy donors. Study overall: Most donors, 70% to 85% of a few hundred genotyped, fell in the Caucasian-associated ancestry cluster.

CDR3 size: 16 residues. V shed 4 bases, J shed 3 bases, and the junction held 4 bases outside the gene matches. CDR1 and CDR2 (germline): SGHVS, FNYEAQ. 60 Vbeta and 13 Jbeta primers were used in PCR. Only in-frame clones appear in the TCRdb table, and some are missing; sequencing was by immunoSEQ multiplex PCR. The sample has 150,000 or so clones, roughly 79% seen once; the top ten hold 4.9%. This clonotype originated in a woman younger than 30 in good health and CMV-seropositive. Sequenced input: PBMCs. The chain is built from TRBV7-6 and TRBJ2-2; 11 bases are shared with TRBD1. CDR3 nucleotides: TGTGCCAGCAGCTCAGGGACAGGGGGACACACCGGGGAGCTGTTTTTT. Translated: CASSSGTGGHTGELFF.